These 31 T cell receptor beta chains share one sample of origin, sequenced in a study of blood T cell repertoires in COVID-19. The repertoire was sequenced with immunoSEQ multiplex PCR; TCRdb's copy has only in-frame clones and lacks some. Of 150,000 to 190,000 clones in the sample, 76% were seen once. Source material: peripheral blood. These receptors came from a woman aged 80 or over with acute or convalescent COVID-19.

The rearrangement joins TRBV6-2 or TRBV6-3 to TRBJ1-2; D not resolved. Trimming took 0 bases from V and 5 from J, leaving 7 bases between them. Germline loops: CDR1 MNHEY, CDR2 SVGEGT. This CDR3 has 13 residues. In DNA, the CDR3 is TGTGCCAGCAGTTACTCGAACGAGTATGGCTACACCTTC. Its translation: CASSYSNEYGYTF.

This chain connects TRBV6-5 to TRBJ2-1; a possible D gene is TRBD1 (5 bases). Trimming cost V 7 bases and J 8 bases, with 21 bases left between them. Looked up from germline, CDR1 is MNHEY and CDR2 is SVGAGI. The CDR3 consists of 15 residues. The CDR3 DNA reads TGTGCCAGCACCCTGGGGCAGGGTGCGGTCGATGAGCAGTTCTTC. Amino acids: CASTLGQGAVDEQFF.

The chain joins TRBV20-1 to TRBJ2-1; D gene ambiguous. The CDR3 length is 9 residues. Trimming shortened V by 6 bases and J by 10 bases, and 7 bases separated the two germline ends. Germline V gene sequence: CDR1 DFQATT, CDR2 SNEGSKA (reference sequence). CDR3 protein: CSATREQFF. CDR3 in DNA: TGCAGTGCCACCAGGGAGCAGTTCTTC.

The DNA of the CDR3 is TGTGCCATCACTAAGGACACCTATGGCTACACCTTC. It specifies CAITKDTYGYTF. The chain employs TRBV10-3 and TRBJ1-2; tentative D call: TRBD1 (5 bases). Trimming removed 7 bases from V and 4 bases from J, with 10 bases in between. This CDR3 comprises 12 residues. Germline-derived CDR1 and CDR2 are ENHRY and SYGVKD.

V gene TRBV7-8 combines with J gene TRBJ2-1; 10 nucleotides agree with TRBD2. With V trimmed by 1 base and J by 9 bases, 3 bases remained unmatched. Germline V gene sequence: CDR1 SGHVS, CDR2 FQNEAQ. This CDR3 spans 14 amino acids. The CDR3 DNA reads as TGTGCCAGCAGCTTAGGGAGCGGGAGGGGTGAGCAGTTCTTC. Its translation is CASSLGSGRGEQFF.

This sequence joins TRBV12-3 or TRBV12-4 and TRBJ1-2; D gene uncertain. This CDR3 contains 11 residues. Trimming pared 3 bases from V and 8 bases from J, leaving 7 bases between. The CDR3 region has the DNA TGTGCCAGCAGTTTGCTGAGGGGCTACACCTTC. Amino acid sequence: CASSLLRGYTF.

The chain recombines TRBV5-5 with TRBJ1-3; no clear D. CDR1 is SGHKS and CDR2 is YYEKEE in the germline V gene (reference sequence). The CDR3 extends over 16 amino acids. Trimming took off 1 base at V and 2 bases at J, with 13 bases between the two ends. The chain's CDR3 is CASSLLALSPGNTIYF. CDR3 in DNA: TGTGCCAGCAGCTTGTTAGCCCTCTCCCCTGGAAACACCATATATTTT.

J is TRBJ1-3 and V is TRBV6-5; D possibly corresponds to TRBD1 (6 bases). This CDR3 region has 15 residues. Germline V gives CDR1 MNHEY, CDR2 SVGAGI. The ends were cut back, 5 bases at V and 0 bases at J, with 11 bases in the middle. The DNA for the CDR3 is TGTGCCAGCAGTCGGACAGCCAGCTCTGGAAACACCATATATTTT. Translated, it gives CASSRTASSGNTIYF.

The chain has TRBV6-2 or TRBV6-3 and TRBJ1-4; maybe TRBD1 (5 bases). This CDR3 spans 14 amino acids. V was cut by 5 bases and J by 5 bases, with 12 bases left in between. The germline gives CDR1 MNHEY, CDR2 SVGEGT. The CDR3 DNA is TGTGCCAGCAGTGCCGGGACTGTCAATGAAAAACTGTTTTTT. Protein product: CASSAGTVNEKLFF.

The V gene is TRBV19, the J gene TRBJ1-2; D might be TRBD1 (6 bases). Per germline, CDR1 LNHDA and CDR2 SQIVND (reference sequence). This CDR3 has 15 amino acids. Between the trimmed V and J ends, which lost 1 base and 4 bases, there was a span of 13 bases. The CDR3 is CASSIGKDRAYGYTF. The CDR3 bases are TGTGCCAGTAGTATAGGGAAGGACAGAGCCTATGGCTACACCTTC.

This clone was counted only a few times. The rearrangement links TRBV9 to TRBJ2-1; 9 nucleotides align to TRBD2. This CDR3 has 15 residues. Germline V gene sequence: CDR1 SGDLS, CDR2 YYNGEE. After removal of 3 bases from V and 4 bases from J, the junction contained 5 bases not matched to a gene. This CDR3 is CASSGGTSRYNEQFF. The CDR3 bases are TGTGCCAGCAGCGGGGGGACTAGCCGGTACAATGAGCAGTTCTTC.

This clone is a singleton in its sample. J is TRBJ1-2 and V is TRBV29-1; the D is unclear. V gave up 6 bases and J gave up 5 bases, with 13 bases separating them. The CDR3 length is 12 residues. The germline V gene has CDR1 SQVTM and CDR2 ANQGSEA. In DNA, the CDR3 is TGCAGCGTAGCCCCAGGTACTTATGGCTACACCTTC. It translates to CSVAPGTYGYTF. The whole variable domain, filled in from reference TRBV29-1 and TRBJ1-2, reads SAVISQKPSRDICQRGTSLTIQCQVDSQVTMMFWYRQQPGQSLTLIATANQGSEATYESGFVIDKFPISRPNLTFSTLTVSNMSPEDSSIYLCSVAPGTYGYTFGSGTRLTVV.

This chain connects TRBV24-1 to TRBJ2-3, with 7 bases that match TRBD2. V trimming: 3 bases; J trimming: 9 bases; junction bases outside the gene matches: 5. Germline loops: CDR1 KGHDR, CDR2 SFDVKD. There are 13 residues in the CDR3. Written as DNA, the CDR3 is TGTGCCACCAGTGATACCGAGCGGGACACGCAGTATTTT. Translating gives CATSDTERDTQYF.

This clone was counted only a few times. The CDR3 DNA reads as TGTGCCTCAACCGGGGGTGCCGTTGCTAATTCACCCCTCCACTTT. This gives the protein CASTGGAVANSPLHF. The rearrangement links TRBV30 to TRBJ1-6; possible D gene TRBD1, 5 bases. Trimming stripped 7 bases from V and 6 bases from J, with 19 bases between. The CDR3 runs to 15 residues. Germline CDR1 GTSNPN, CDR2 SVGIG (reference sequence).

This clone has a single count. The rearrangement joins TRBV18 to TRBJ1-2; 9 bases fit TRBD1. Per germline, CDR1 KGHSH and CDR2 LQKENI. Losses at the gene ends were 6 bases for V and 8 bases for J; bases not matched to a gene: 13. The CDR3 length is 15 residues. CDR3 in DNA: TGTGCCAGCTCGCCAATCGGACAGGGGATCTCGGGCTACACCTTC. It translates to CASSPIGQGISGYTF. The whole variable domain, remainder taken from reference TRBV18 and TRBJ1-2, is NAGVMQNPRHLVRRRGQEARLRCSPMKGHSHVYWYRQLPEEGLKFMVYLQKENIIDESGMPKERFSAEFPKEGPSILRIQQVVRGDSAAYFCASSPIGQGISGYTFGSGTRLTVV.

This CDR3 is CASTSGETGYTF. CDR3 DNA sequence: TGCGCCAGCACCTCAGGGGAAACTGGCTACACCTTC. The rearrangement joins TRBV4-3 to TRBJ1-2, with TRBD1 as a possible D gene (6 bases). Trimming left V 7 bases short and J 7 bases short, with 13 bases between. Germline CDR1 and CDR2: LGHNA and YSLEER. This CDR3 spans 12 amino acids.

The rearrangement links TRBV15 to TRBJ1-3; D call uncertain. Trimming took off 0 bases at V and 1 base at J, with 10 bases between the two ends. Germline V gene data show CDR1 as LNHNV and CDR2 as YYDKDF (reference sequence). The CDR3 has 16 amino acids. For the CDR3, the DNA is TGTGCCACCAGCAGAGATCGTGGAGTTTCTGGAAACACCATATATTTT. As protein: CATSRDRGVSGNTIYF.

This clone has just a few counts. CDR3 protein: CAWDGQGHEQYF. The CDR3 nucleotides are TGTGCCTGGGACGGACAGGGCCACGAGCAGTACTTC. The chain carries TRBV30 and TRBJ2-7, with TRBD1 matching 8 bases. The CDR3 sequence is 12 residues long. The germline V gene has CDR1 GTSNPN and CDR2 SVGIG (reference sequence). J gave up 5 bases and V 5 bases, and 5 bases lay outside the gene matches.

The chain carries TRBV18 and TRBJ1-2, with 7 bases identical to TRBD1. Germline V gives CDR1 KGHSH, CDR2 LQKENI. There are 14 residues in the CDR3. The V segment lost 6 bases and the J segment 2 bases; nucleotides outside the gene matches: 6. The CDR3 here is CASSTEQGNYGYTF. The CDR3, as DNA: TGTGCCAGCTCGACAGAACAGGGGAACTATGGCTACACCTTC.

The chain employs TRBV7-2 and TRBJ2-3, with a possible D match to TRBD1 (6 bases). Germline V gene lookup returns CDR1 SGHTA and CDR2 FQGNSA. Trimming shortened V by 1 base and J by 1 base, and 9 bases separated the two germline ends. CDR3 size: 15 residues. The CDR3 DNA reads TGTGCCAGCAGCTTAGGGGGGCGGGGCACAGATACGCAGTATTTT. Protein product: CASSLGGRGTDTQYF.

The chain links TRBV4-3 to TRBJ1-5, with a possible D match to TRBD1 (5 bases). CDR3 length: 16 residues. V shed 0 bases and J shed 9 bases, with 18 bases lying between them. Germline V gene lookup returns CDR1 LGHNA and CDR2 YSLEER. In DNA, the CDR3 is TGCGCCAGCAGCCAAGATATACGAAGTCCCGGGGGGCCCCAGCATTTT. Its translation: CASSQDIRSPGGPQHF.

This clone was counted only a few times. The chain is built from TRBV3-1 (or the pseudogene TRBV3-2) and TRBJ2-1; 12 bases are shared with TRBD2. The CDR3 loop spans 16 amino acids. The trim removed 1 base at V and 5 bases at J, leaving 3 bases unmatched. CDR1 is LGHDT, CDR2 YNNKEL, per germline (reference sequence). The CDR3 DNA sequence: TGTGCCAGCAGCCAAGCTAGCGGGGGGGATCACAATGAGCAGTTCTTC. Translating gives CASSQASGGDHNEQFF.

The chain couples TRBV30 to TRBJ1-6; 9 nucleotides line up with TRBD1. Per germline, CDR1 GTSNPN and CDR2 SVGIG (reference sequence). This CDR3 contains 19 residues. Losses at the gene ends were 1 base for V and 0 bases for J; bases not matched to a gene: 10. The CDR3 loop reads CAWSAGQGKISSYNSPLHF. In DNA, the CDR3 is TGTGCCTGGAGTGCGGGACAGGGCAAAATAAGCTCCTATAATTCACCCCTCCACTTT.

This clone was detected once. This chain links TRBV5-1 with TRBJ1-6; D remains ambiguous. The CDR3 consists of 14 residues. The V gene lost 2 bases and the J gene lost 4 bases, with 7 bases spanning the gap. The V gene's germline CDR1 is SGHRS and CDR2 YFSETQ. CDR3 in DNA: TGCGCCAGCAGCTTCGACATTTATAATTCACCCCTCCACTTT. It codes for CASSFDIYNSPLHF.

The J gene is TRBJ1-1, the V gene TRBV9; D unclear. The CDR3 is 14 residues long. Trimming took 4 bases from V and 2 from J, leaving 12 bases between them. The germline gives CDR1 SGDLS, CDR2 YYNGEE. Here the CDR3 DNA reads TGTGCCAGCAGCCCCCATCGGGATAACACTGAAGCTTTCTTT. It specifies CASSPHRDNTEAFF.

The V and J genes are TRBV30 and TRBJ2-3; 11 bases align to TRBD2. V lost 6 bases, J lost 5 bases, and 7 bases stayed unmatched. Germline V CDR1 and CDR2: GTSNPN, SVGIG (reference sequence). This CDR3 is built from 14 residues. CDR3 protein: CACTSGGSQDTQYF. The CDR3 DNA reads TGTGCCTGTACTAGCGGGGGCTCTCAAGATACGCAGTATTTT.

The rearrangement uses TRBV6-5 and TRBJ2-7; D call uncertain. V lost 4 bases and J lost 7, with 11 bases in between. CDR1 is MNHEY and CDR2 is SVGAGI in the germline V gene. There are 12 residues in the CDR3. CDR3 DNA sequence: TGTGCCAGCAGTTCGTCAACCAGGGAGCAGTACTTC. The encoded protein is CASSSSTREQYF.

The V gene is TRBV2, the J gene TRBJ1-4; maybe TRBD1 (6 bases). The CDR3 spans 14 residues. In germline, CDR1 is SNHLY, CDR2 FYNNEI. Trimming left V 4 bases short and J 4 bases short, with 10 bases between. CDR3 sequence (DNA): TGTGCCAGCAGTGCGAGGACAGTTAATGAAAAACTGTTTTTT. Translation gives CASSARTVNEKLFF.

The V gene is TRBV24-1, the J gene TRBJ1-2; tentative D call: TRBD1 (6 bases). This CDR3 spans 16 amino acids. Germline loops: CDR1 KGHDR, CDR2 SFDVKD. Trimming shortened V by 0 bases and J by 3 bases, and 13 bases separated the two germline ends. Here the CDR3 reads CATSDLRHREDYGYTF. As DNA, the CDR3 is TGTGCCACCAGTGATTTGCGTCACAGGGAAGACTATGGCTACACCTTC.

This clone showed up just a few times. The chain carries TRBV19 and TRBJ1-5, with no clear D. The germline gives CDR1 LNHDA, CDR2 SQIVND (reference sequence). CDR3 length: 14 amino acids. V lost 5 bases, J lost 4 bases, and 12 bases lay in between. DNA of the CDR3: TGTGCCAGTAGTTCCGGGAGTGGTAATCAGCCCCAGCATTTT. This sequence encodes CASSSGSGNQPQHF.

V is TRBV7-8 and J is TRBJ2-3; 14 bases align to TRBD2. Germline V gives CDR1 SGHVS, CDR2 FQNEAQ. This CDR3 region has 17 residues. V lost 5 bases, J lost 3 bases, and 7 bases stayed unmatched. CDR3 in amino acids: CASSGRLAGGRTDTQYF. The CDR3 nucleotides read TGTGCCAGCAGCGGTAGACTAGCGGGGGGGCGTACAGATACGCAGTATTTT.